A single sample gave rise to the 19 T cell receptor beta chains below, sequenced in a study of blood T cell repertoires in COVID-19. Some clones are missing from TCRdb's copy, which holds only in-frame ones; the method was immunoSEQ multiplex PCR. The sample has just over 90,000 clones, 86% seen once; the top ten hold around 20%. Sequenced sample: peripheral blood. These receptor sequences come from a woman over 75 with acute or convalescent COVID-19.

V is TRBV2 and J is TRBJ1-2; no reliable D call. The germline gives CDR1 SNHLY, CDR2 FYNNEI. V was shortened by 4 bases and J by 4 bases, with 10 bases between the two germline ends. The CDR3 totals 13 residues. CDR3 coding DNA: TGTGCCAGCAGTGTAGGGAGGTCCTATGGCTACACCTTC. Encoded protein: CASSVGRSYGYTF.

The CDR3 sequence: CASSLTSSGANVLTF. In nucleotides, the CDR3 is TGTGCCAGCAGCTTAACTAGCTCTGGGGCCAACGTCCTGACTTTC. The J gene is TRBJ2-6, the V gene TRBV7-3; D is ambiguous. Trimming cost V 0 bases and J 0 bases, with 3 bases left between them. The CDR3 extends over 15 amino acids. Per the germline V gene, CDR1 is SGHTA and CDR2 is FQGTGA.

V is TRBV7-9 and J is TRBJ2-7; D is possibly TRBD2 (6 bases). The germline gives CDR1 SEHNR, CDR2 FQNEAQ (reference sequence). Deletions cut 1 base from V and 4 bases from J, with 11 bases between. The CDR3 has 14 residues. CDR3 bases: TGTGCCAGCAGCTTAGTCGGGAGCCCTTACGAGCAGTACTTC. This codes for CASSLVGSPYEQYF.

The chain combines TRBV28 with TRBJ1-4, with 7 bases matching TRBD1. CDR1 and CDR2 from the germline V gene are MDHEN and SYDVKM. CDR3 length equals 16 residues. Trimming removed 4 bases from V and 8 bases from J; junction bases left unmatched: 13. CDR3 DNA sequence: TGTGCCAGCAGTTCCAGCTCGACAGGGTCTCGGGAAAAACTGTTTTTT. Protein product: CASSSSSTGSREKLFF.

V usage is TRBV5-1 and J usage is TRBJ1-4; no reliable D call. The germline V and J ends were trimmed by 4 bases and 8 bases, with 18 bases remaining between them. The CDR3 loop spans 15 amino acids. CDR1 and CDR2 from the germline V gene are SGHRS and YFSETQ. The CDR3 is CASSQNPGKEEKLFF. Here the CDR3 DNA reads TGCGCCAGCAGCCAAAATCCGGGAAAGGAGGAAAAACTGTTTTTT.

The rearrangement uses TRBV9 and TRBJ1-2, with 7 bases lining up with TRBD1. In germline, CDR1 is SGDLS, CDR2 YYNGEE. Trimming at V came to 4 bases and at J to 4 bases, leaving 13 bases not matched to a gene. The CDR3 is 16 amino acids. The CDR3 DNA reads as TGTGCCAGCAGCCCCAATCCCGGGACAGCCCTCTATGGCTACACCTTC. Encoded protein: CASSPNPGTALYGYTF.

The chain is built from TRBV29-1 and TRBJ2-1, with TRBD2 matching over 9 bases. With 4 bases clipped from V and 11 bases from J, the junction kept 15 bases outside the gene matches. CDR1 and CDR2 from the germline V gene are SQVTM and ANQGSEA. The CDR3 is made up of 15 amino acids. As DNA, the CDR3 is TGCAGCGTTGGAGTGGTTGGAGCGGGGGGCGGAAAGCAGTTCTTC. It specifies CSVGVVGAGGGKQFF.

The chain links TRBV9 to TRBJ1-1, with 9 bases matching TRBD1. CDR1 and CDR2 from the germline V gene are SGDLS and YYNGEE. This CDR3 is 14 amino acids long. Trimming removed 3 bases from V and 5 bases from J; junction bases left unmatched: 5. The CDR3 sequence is CASSGGTGYTEAFF. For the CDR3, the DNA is TGTGCCAGCAGCGGCGGGACAGGGTATACTGAAGCTTTCTTT.

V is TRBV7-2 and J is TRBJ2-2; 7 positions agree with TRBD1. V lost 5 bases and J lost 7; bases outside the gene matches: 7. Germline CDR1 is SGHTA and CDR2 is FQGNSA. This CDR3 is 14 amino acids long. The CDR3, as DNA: TGTGCCAGCAGCATCGGACAGGTCAGCGGGGAGCTGTTTTTT. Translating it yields CASSIGQVSGELFF.

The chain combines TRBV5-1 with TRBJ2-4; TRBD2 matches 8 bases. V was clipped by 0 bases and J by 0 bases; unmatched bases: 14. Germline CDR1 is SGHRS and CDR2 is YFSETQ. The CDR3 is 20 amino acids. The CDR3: CASSLANAGGRPVAKNIQYF. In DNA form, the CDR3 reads TGCGCCAGCAGCTTGGCCAACGCGGGGGGCCGGCCCGTAGCCAAAAACATTCAGTACTTC. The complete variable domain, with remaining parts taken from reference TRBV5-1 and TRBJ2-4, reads KAGVTQTPRYLIKTRGQQVTLSCSPISGHRSVSWYQQTPGQGLQFLFEYFSETQRNKGNFPGRFSGRQFSNSRSEMNVSTLELGDSALYLCASSLANAGGRPVAKNIQYFGAGTRLSVL.

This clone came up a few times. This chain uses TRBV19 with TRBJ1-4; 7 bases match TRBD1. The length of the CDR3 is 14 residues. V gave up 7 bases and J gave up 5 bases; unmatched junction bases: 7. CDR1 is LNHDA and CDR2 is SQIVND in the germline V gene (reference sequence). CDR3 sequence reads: CASTQGGSNEKLFF. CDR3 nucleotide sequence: TGTGCCAGTACCCAGGGGGGCTCAAATGAAAAACTGTTTTTT.

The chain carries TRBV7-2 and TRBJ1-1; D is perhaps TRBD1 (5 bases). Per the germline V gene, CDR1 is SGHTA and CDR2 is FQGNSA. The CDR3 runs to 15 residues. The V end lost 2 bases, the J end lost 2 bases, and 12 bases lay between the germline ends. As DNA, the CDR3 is TGTGCCAGCAGCTTATTCGGACAACTAAACACTGAAGCTTTCTTT. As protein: CASSLFGQLNTEAFF.

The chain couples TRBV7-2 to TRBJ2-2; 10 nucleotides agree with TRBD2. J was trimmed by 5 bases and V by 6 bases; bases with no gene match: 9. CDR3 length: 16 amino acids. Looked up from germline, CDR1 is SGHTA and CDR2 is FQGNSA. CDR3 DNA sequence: TGTGCCAGCAGTTCCCTAGCGGGGGCCTTTACCGGGGAGCTGTTTTTT. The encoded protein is CASSSLAGAFTGELFF.

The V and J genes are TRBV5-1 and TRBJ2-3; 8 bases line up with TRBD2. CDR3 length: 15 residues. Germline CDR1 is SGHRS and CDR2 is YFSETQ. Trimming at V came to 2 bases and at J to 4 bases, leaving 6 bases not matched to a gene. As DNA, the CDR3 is TGCGCCAGCAGCTTCGGGGGGGCCGGATCAGATACGCAGTATTTT. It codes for CASSFGGAGSDTQYF.

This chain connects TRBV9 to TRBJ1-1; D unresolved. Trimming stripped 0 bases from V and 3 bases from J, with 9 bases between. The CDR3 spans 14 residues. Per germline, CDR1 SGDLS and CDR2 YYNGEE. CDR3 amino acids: CASSVDYGYTEAFF. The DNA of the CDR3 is TGTGCCAGCAGCGTAGACTACGGATACACTGAAGCTTTCTTT.

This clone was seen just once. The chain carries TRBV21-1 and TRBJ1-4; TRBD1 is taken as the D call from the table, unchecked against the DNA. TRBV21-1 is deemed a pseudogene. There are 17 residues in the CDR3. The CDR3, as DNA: TGTGCCAGCAGCAAAAGATTTTGGGCATCAACTAATGAAAAACTGTTTTTT. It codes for CASSKRFWASTNEKLFF.

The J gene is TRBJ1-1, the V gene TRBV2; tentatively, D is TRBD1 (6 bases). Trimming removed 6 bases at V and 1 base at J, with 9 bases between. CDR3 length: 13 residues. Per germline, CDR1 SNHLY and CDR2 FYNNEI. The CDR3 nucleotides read TGTGCCAGCAGAGAACAGGGGAACACTGAAGCTTTCTTT. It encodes CASREQGNTEAFF.

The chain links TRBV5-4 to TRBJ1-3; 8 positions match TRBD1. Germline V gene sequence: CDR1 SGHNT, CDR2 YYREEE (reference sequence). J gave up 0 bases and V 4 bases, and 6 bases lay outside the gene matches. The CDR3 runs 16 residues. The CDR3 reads CASSRRTGTSGNTIYF. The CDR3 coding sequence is TGTGCCAGCAGCCGCCGGACAGGGACCTCTGGAAACACCATATATTTT.

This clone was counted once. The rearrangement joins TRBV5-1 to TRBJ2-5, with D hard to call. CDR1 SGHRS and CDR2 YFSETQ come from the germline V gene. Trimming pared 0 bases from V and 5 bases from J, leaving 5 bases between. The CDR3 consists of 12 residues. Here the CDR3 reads CASSLESETQYF. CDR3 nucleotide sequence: TGCGCCAGCAGCTTGGAGAGTGAGACCCAGTACTTC. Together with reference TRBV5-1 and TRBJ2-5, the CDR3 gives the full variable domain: KAGVTQTPRYLIKTRGQQVTLSCSPISGHRSVSWYQQTPGQGLQFLFEYFSETQRNKGNFPGRFSGRQFSNSRSEMNVSTLELGDSALYLCASSLESETQYFGPGTRLLVL.